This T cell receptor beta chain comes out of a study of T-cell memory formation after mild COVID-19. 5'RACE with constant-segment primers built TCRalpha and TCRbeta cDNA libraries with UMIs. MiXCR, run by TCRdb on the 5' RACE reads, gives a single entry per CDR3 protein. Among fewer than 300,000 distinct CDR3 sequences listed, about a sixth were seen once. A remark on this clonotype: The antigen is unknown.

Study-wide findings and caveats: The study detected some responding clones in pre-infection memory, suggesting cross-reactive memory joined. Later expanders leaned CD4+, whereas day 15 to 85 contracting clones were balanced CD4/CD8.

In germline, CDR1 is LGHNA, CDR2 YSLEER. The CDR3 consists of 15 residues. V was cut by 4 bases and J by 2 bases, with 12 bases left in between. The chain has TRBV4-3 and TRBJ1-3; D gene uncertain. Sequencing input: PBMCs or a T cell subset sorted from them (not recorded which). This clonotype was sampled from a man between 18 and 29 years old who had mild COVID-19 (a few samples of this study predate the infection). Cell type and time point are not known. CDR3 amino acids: CASSPRGNAGNTIYF. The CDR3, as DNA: TGCGCCAGCAGCCCCCGAGGAAACGCTGGAAACACCATATATTTT.